Presented here are 14 T cell receptor beta chains from one specimen sequenced in a study of control samples from healthy donors and cancer patients. This table comes from immunoSEQ multiplex PCR, and its TCRdb copy is limited to in-frame clones, with some not included. The table shows under 85,000 clones, with approximately 90% occurring only once. Sequenced material: PBMCs. The source of these receptors is a man aged 55 to 70 with colorectal cancer.

This clone has more than one count but fewer than ten. The CDR3 reads CASSLGLAGAGDTQYF. The CDR3 coding sequence is TGCGCCAGCAGCCTGGGACTAGCGGGGGCGGGAGATACGCAGTATTTT. The chain combines TRBV5-1 with TRBJ2-3, with 14 bases identical to TRBD2. Unmatched junction bases numbered 6, after V lost 4 bases and J lost 5 bases. Looked up from germline, CDR1 is SGHRS and CDR2 is YFSETQ. The CDR3 runs to 16 residues.

This clone occurred a few times. This chain joins TRBV19 and TRBJ2-5; no definite D call. V gave up 1 base and J gave up 6 bases, with 9 bases separating them. In germline, CDR1 is LNHDA, CDR2 SQIVND (reference sequence). The CDR3 has 13 amino acids. The CDR3 loop is CASSIGMEKTQYF. Written as DNA, the CDR3 is TGTGCCAGTAGTATAGGAATGGAAAAGACCCAGTACTTC.

This rearrangement joins TRBV5-1 to TRBJ2-7; TRBD2 matches at 9 bases. Looked up from germline, CDR1 is SGHRS and CDR2 is YFSETQ. There are 12 residues in the CDR3. Trimming cost V 10 bases and J 0 bases; bases outside gene matches: 2. The DNA for the CDR3 is TGCGCCCGCGGGGGGGGCTCCTACGAGCAGTACTTC. This codes for CARGGGSYEQYF.

V and J are TRBV19 and TRBJ1-6; D gene unclear. The germline V gene has CDR1 LNHDA and CDR2 SQIVND (reference sequence). There are 13 residues in the CDR3. The V end lost 1 base, the J end lost 6 bases, and 4 bases lay between the germline ends. The CDR3 bases are TGTGCCAGTAGTATAGGCGGTAATTCACCCCTCCACTTT. Amino acid sequence: CASSIGGNSPLHF.

The CDR3 here is CASSYTGRRTDTQYF. In nucleotides, the CDR3 is TGTGCCAGCAGCTACACAGGGAGGCGGACAGATACGCAGTATTTT. This rearrangement joins TRBV5-4 to TRBJ2-3; D is possibly TRBD1 or TRBD2 (6 bases each). CDR3 length: 15 amino acids. Germline V gene sequence: CDR1 SGHNT, CDR2 YYREEE (reference sequence). Deletions cut 3 bases from V and 3 bases from J, with 14 bases between. Looking up the rest from reference TRBV5-4 and TRBJ2-3 gives the full variable domain: ETGVTQSPTHLIKTRGQQVTLRCSSQSGHNTVSWYQQALGQGPQFIFQYYREEENGRGNFPPRFSGLQFPNYSSELNVNALELDDSALYLCASSYTGRRTDTQYFGPGTRLTVL.

The chain employs TRBV7-2 and TRBJ2-3; no reliable D call. The CDR3 loop spans 14 amino acids. Germline CDR1 and CDR2: SGHTA and FQGNSA. With 5 bases removed from V and 2 bases from J, the gap between germline ends came to 11 bases. The CDR3 is CASSQSQYTDTQYF. The CDR3 nucleotides are TGTGCCAGCAGCCAGTCCCAGTACACAGATACGCAGTATTTT.

The V gene is TRBV5-6, the J gene TRBJ2-1, with TRBD1 matching over 8 bases. The CDR3 length is 16 residues. Germline lookup yields CDR1 SGHDT and CDR2 YYEEEE. J gave up 4 bases and V 1 base, and 7 bases lay outside the gene matches. CDR3 coding DNA: TGTGCCAGCAGCTTGTGGGGGCAGGGGGCTTACAATGAGCAGTTCTTC. Amino acids: CASSLWGQGAYNEQFF. The variable domain in full, completed from reference TRBV5-6 and TRBJ2-1, reads DAGVTQSPTHLIKTRGQQVTLRCSPKSGHDTVSWYQQALGQGPQFIFQYYEEEERQRGNFPDRFSGHQFPNYSSELNVNALLLGDSALYLCASSLWGQGAYNEQFFGPGTRLTVL.

The chain uses TRBV5-1 and TRBJ1-4; TRBD1 matches 9 bases. The CDR3 has 15 amino acids. Trimming removed 1 base from V and 5 bases from J; junction bases left unmatched: 3. CDR1 and CDR2 (germline): SGHRS, YFSETQ. CDR3 region: CASSLIGTGNEKLFF. DNA of the CDR3: TGCGCCAGCAGCTTGATAGGGACAGGGAATGAAAAACTGTTTTTT.

This clone was detected a few times. This chain uses TRBV27 with TRBJ1-1; TRBD1 agrees at 8 bases. J was trimmed by 6 bases and V by 5 bases; bases with no gene match: 11. The CDR3 totals 15 residues. Per germline, CDR1 MNHEY and CDR2 SMNVEV (reference sequence). The CDR3 region has the DNA TGTGCCAGCAGTCCCCAGACAGGGGTTGGAGCTGAAGCTTTCTTT. It is translated as CASSPQTGVGAEAFF.

The chain employs TRBV19 and TRBJ1-2, with 7 positions matching TRBD1. Looked up from germline, CDR1 is LNHDA and CDR2 is SQIVND (reference sequence). The CDR3 consists of 13 residues. Trimming removed 8 bases from V and 6 bases from J; junction bases left unmatched: 9. Here the CDR3 reads CASGDRELHGYTF. DNA for the CDR3: TGTGCCAGTGGCGACAGGGAATTGCATGGCTACACCTTC.

V and J are TRBV7-2 and TRBJ1-6; the match to TRBD1 covers 7 bases. Germline V gene lookup returns CDR1 SGHTA and CDR2 FQGNSA. CDR3 length: 19 residues. V trimming: 1 base; J trimming: 0 bases; junction bases outside the gene matches: 9. The CDR3 DNA sequence: TGTGCCAGCAGCTTAGGCGACAGGGTTTCCCTCTCCTATAATTCACCCCTCCACTTT. This gives the protein CASSLGDRVSLSYNSPLHF.

This clone has only one observation. The chain combines TRBV5-5 with TRBJ1-4; 7 bases line up with TRBD1. Germline V gives CDR1 SGHKS, CDR2 YYEKEE (reference sequence). The length of the CDR3 is 15 residues. V shed 5 bases, J shed 2 bases, and the junction held 6 bases outside the gene matches. DNA for the CDR3: TGTGCCAGCAGTCATACGACAGGGACTAATGAAAAACTGTTTTTT. It encodes CASSHTTGTNEKLFF.

This rearrangement joins TRBV4-1 to TRBJ2-1; 8 nucleotides match TRBD2. In germline, CDR1 is MGHRA, CDR2 YSYEKL. V trimming: 0 bases; J trimming: 2 bases; junction bases outside the gene matches: 3. The CDR3 length is 16 residues. This CDR3 reads CASSQDPAGAYNEQFF. The CDR3 region has the DNA TGCGCCAGCAGCCAAGATCCAGCGGGGGCCTACAATGAGCAGTTCTTC.

This clone was found a few times. The rearrangement uses TRBV7-3 and TRBJ2-2; D gene unclear. CDR1 is SGHTA, CDR2 FQGTGA, per germline. The CDR3 runs 13 residues. The V end lost 5 bases, the J end lost 6 bases, and 10 bases lay between the germline ends. The CDR3 spells CASSPPGPGELFF. The CDR3 region has the DNA TGTGCCAGCAGCCCCCCCGGGCCCGGGGAGCTGTTTTTT.